The 15 T cell receptor beta chains in this list originate from one sample, sequenced in a study of Ad26.COV2.S vaccination and SARS-CoV-2 variants (TCRdb year 2021). Receptors were amplified or captured by the immunoSEQ multiplex PCR assay. The clones in this table, taken by TCRdb from immuneACCESS, are in-frame only. Not every clone is retained; where verified, under half of the shortfall comes from an unresolved V gene, and the cause of the rest is unknown. The sample table holds roughly 700,000 clones, of which roughly nine tenths were seen once. The ten biggest clones cover around 1.4% of the sample. The treatment or condition label here, explained by the study, means: 15 to 20 received Ad26.COV2.S at low or high dose, single or two shots; 5 received placebo; per-sample allocation not given. Repertoires of vaccine and placebo recipients were sequenced from samples taken on day 63 after the first injection.

The sample consisted of peripheral blood, taken in a trial of Ad26.COV2.S vaccine versus placebo. All receptors come from a person aged 18-65 years who received the Ad26.COV2.S COVID-19 vaccine or a placebo.

V gene TRBV7-2 combines with J gene TRBJ2-3, with 8 bases aligning to TRBD2. The V segment lost 5 bases and the J segment 2 bases; nucleotides outside the gene matches: 12. CDR3 size: 17 residues. Germline CDR1 reads SGHTA; CDR2 reads FQGNSA. The CDR3 here is CASSIHLGGGNTDTQYF. The CDR3 DNA follows: TGTGCCAGCAGCATACACCTCGGCGGGGGGAACACAGATACGCAGTATTTT. The whole variable domain, filled in from reference TRBV7-2 and TRBJ2-3, reads GAGVSQSPSNKVTEKGKDVELRCDPISGHTALYWYRQSLGQGLEFLIYFQGNSAPDKSGLPSDRFSAERTGGSVSTLTIQRTQQEDSAVYLCASSIHLGGGNTDTQYFGPGTRLTVL.

The V gene is TRBV6-4, the J gene TRBJ1-5; D is undetermined. The ends were cut back, 9 bases at V and 0 bases at J, with 9 bases in the middle. The length of the CDR3 is 13 residues. The germline V gene encodes CDR1 MRHNA and CDR2 SNTAGT. This CDR3 reads CAREGYSNQPQHF. In nucleotides, the CDR3 is TGTGCCAGGGAGGGTTATAGCAATCAGCCCCAGCATTTT.

V and J are TRBV5-1 and TRBJ2-3, with D perhaps given as TRBD1 or TRBD2 (5 bases each). The germline V gene has CDR1 SGHRS and CDR2 YFSETQ. The CDR3 has 15 residues. Deletions cut 0 bases from V and 3 bases from J, with 11 bases between. CDR3 in DNA: TGCGCCAGCAGCTTGGATACGGGACGGACAGATACGCAGTATTTT. Its protein product is CASSLDTGRTDTQYF. Combining the CDR3 with reference TRBV5-1 and TRBJ2-3 gives the whole variable domain KAGVTQTPRYLIKTRGQQVTLSCSPISGHRSVSWYQQTPGQGLQFLFEYFSETQRNKGNFPGRFSGRQFSNSRSEMNVSTLELGDSALYLCASSLDTGRTDTQYFGPGTRLTVL.

The J gene is TRBJ2-1, the V gene TRBV6-5; D is perhaps TRBD2 (5 bases). CDR1 and CDR2 from the germline V gene are MNHEY and SVGAGI. The ends were cut back, 5 bases at V and 9 bases at J, with 14 bases in the middle. The CDR3 extends over 13 amino acids. CDR3 loop: CASSLTLRAEQFF. The CDR3 region has the DNA TGTGCCAGCAGTCTAACCTTGCGGGCTGAGCAGTTCTTC.

The chain joins TRBV6-4 to TRBJ2-5; D may be TRBD1 (6 bases). This CDR3 spans 17 amino acids. Trimming removed 2 bases at V and 5 bases at J, with 21 bases between. Germline V gene data show CDR1 as MRHNA and CDR2 as SNTAGT. The CDR3 here is CASSDTTGTPRGETQYF. The CDR3 bases are TGTGCCAGCAGTGACACAACCGGGACACCGAGAGGGGAGACCCAGTACTTC.

This sequence joins TRBV3-1 (or the pseudogene TRBV3-2) and TRBJ2-1, with 7 nucleotides matching TRBD2. Trimming at V came to 3 bases and at J to 0 bases, leaving 5 bases not matched to a gene. In germline, CDR1 is LGHDT, CDR2 YNNKEL (reference sequence). The CDR3 totals 16 residues. CDR3 sequence reads: CASSHGTISSYNEQFF. For the CDR3, the DNA is TGTGCCAGCAGCCATGGGACTATTAGCTCCTACAATGAGCAGTTCTTC.

The V gene is TRBV6-5, the J gene TRBJ1-1; no clear D. The germline gives CDR1 MNHEY, CDR2 SVGAGI. This CDR3 has 14 residues. Trimming took 2 bases from V and 2 from J, leaving 9 bases between them. The CDR3: CASSYPGPNTEAFF. Written as DNA, the CDR3 is TGTGCCAGCAGTTACCCTGGGCCCAACACTGAAGCTTTCTTT.

On this clone: Being one base from a much bigger clone, this may be a read error. The chain uses TRBV7-2 and TRBJ1-1; D not resolved. This CDR3 region has 13 residues. CDR1 and CDR2 (germline): SGHTA, FQGNSA. V dropped 4 bases and J dropped 0 bases, with 6 bases sitting between them. The CDR3 loop reads CASSSGMNTEAFF. In nucleotides, the CDR3 is TGTGCCAGCAGCTCGGGTATGAACACTGAAGCTTTCTTT.

V and J are TRBV7-8 and TRBJ2-7; D ambiguous. Per germline, CDR1 SGHVS and CDR2 FQNEAQ. This CDR3 comprises 14 residues. V was pared by 5 bases and J by 0 bases, with 11 bases between. Here the CDR3 reads CASSKTGPSYEQYF. CDR3 nucleotide sequence: TGTGCCAGCAGCAAAACCGGACCCTCCTACGAGCAGTACTTC.

The chain couples TRBV30 to TRBJ1-5; D not certain. The germline V gene has CDR1 GTSNPN and CDR2 SVGIG (reference sequence). The CDR3 loop spans 14 amino acids. CDR3 DNA sequence: TGTGCACCGAGCGGGGTATATAGCAATCAGCCCCAGCATTTT. Translation: CAPSGVYSNQPQHF.

This rearrangement joins TRBV25-1 to TRBJ1-2; 7 bases are a match to TRBD1. The CDR3 spans 17 residues. Trimming removed 2 bases from V and 9 bases from J; junction bases left unmatched: 18. Germline assignment: CDR1 MGHDK and CDR2 SYGVNS. The CDR3 DNA follows: TGTGCCAGCAGTGAAACGGGGACAGCTAAAACCCGGAACCGCTACACCTTC. This encodes CASSETGTAKTRNRYTF.

In DNA, the CDR3 is TGTGCCAGCAGCCAAGATGGTGGGGTGGGTCGCGAGCAGTACTTC. It is translated as CASSQDGGVGREQYF. This chain joins TRBV3-1 (or the pseudogene TRBV3-2) and TRBJ2-7, with no clear D. Trimming cost V 0 bases and J 6 bases, with 15 bases left between them. This CDR3 contains 15 residues. Germline assignment: CDR1 LGHDT and CDR2 YNNKEL (reference sequence).

With respect to this clone: Different DNA sequences within this sample yield the same CDR3. J is TRBJ1-1 and V is TRBV5-4; 7 bases line up with TRBD1. The ends lost 3 bases at V and 2 bases at J; junction bases unmatched: 1. CDR3 length: 13 residues. Germline-derived CDR1 and CDR2 are SGHNT and YYREEE (reference sequence). This chain's CDR3 is CASSWDRNTEAFF. The DNA of the CDR3 is TGTGCCAGCAGCTGGGACAGAAACACTGAAGCTTTCTTT. Filled out from reference TRBV5-4 and TRBJ1-1, the complete variable domain reads ETGVTQSPTHLIKTRGQQVTLRCSSQSGHNTVSWYQQALGQGPQFIFQYYREEENGRGNFPPRFSGLQFPNYSSELNVNALELDDSALYLCASSWDRNTEAFFGQGTRLTVV.

The chain joins TRBV19 to TRBJ2-1; the match to TRBD2 covers 14 bases. Germline CDR1 and CDR2: LNHDA and SQIVND (reference sequence). The V gene end was trimmed by 5 bases and the J gene end by 14 bases; junction bases not matched to a gene: 8. The CDR3 is made up of 14 amino acids. CDR3 nucleotides: TGTGCCAGTAGTGTCGGGACTAGCGGGGGAAGGGAGTTCTTC. Protein: CASSVGTSGGREFF.

The V gene is TRBV5-1, the J gene TRBJ1-2; D not resolved. V lost 0 bases and J lost 4, with 7 bases in between. Per the germline V gene, CDR1 is SGHRS and CDR2 is YFSETQ. The CDR3 has 13 amino acids. CDR3 protein: CASSLAQFYGYTF. The CDR3 DNA sequence: TGCGCCAGCAGCTTGGCCCAATTCTATGGCTACACCTTC.